This entry lists 19 T cell receptor beta chains sequenced from one sample in a study of beta chain features in type 1 diabetes. The study reverse transcribed the entire isolated RNA, so it sequenced expressed TCRB transcripts. Assay: immunoSEQ multiplex PCR; the TCRdb copy retains only in-frame clones and omits some. Of under 400,000 clones in the sample, 10% to 15% were seen once. The material sequenced was naive CD4+ T cells from blood. These receptors were obtained from a man between 18 and 29 years old in good health.

This clone was found a few times. This rearrangement joins TRBV11-3 to TRBJ2-3, with 8 bases lining up with TRBD2. J gave up 1 base and V 1 base, and 4 bases lay outside the gene matches. Looked up from germline, CDR1 is SGHNT and CDR2 is YENEEA. This CDR3 spans 16 amino acids. The CDR3 sequence is CASSLGLAGRTDTQYF. The CDR3 nucleotides are TGTGCCAGCAGCTTAGGGCTAGCGGGCCGCACAGATACGCAGTATTTT.

In this sample, this clone turned up a few times. This sequence joins TRBV5-4 and TRBJ1-2; 7 nucleotides agree with TRBD1. Germline CDR1 SGHNT, CDR2 YYREEE (reference sequence). The CDR3 is made up of 11 amino acids. J lost 8 bases, V lost 5 bases, and 3 bases had no gene match. The CDR3 loop is CASSSGGGYTF. CDR3 DNA sequence: TGTGCCAGCAGTTCAGGGGGGGGCTACACCTTC.

This clone was counted only a few times. The chain links TRBV4-3 to TRBJ2-3; D is possibly TRBD2 (7 bases). CDR1 and CDR2 from the germline V gene are LGHNA and YSLEER. CDR3 length equals 16 residues. With 0 bases removed from V and 3 bases from J, the gap between germline ends came to 13 bases. In DNA form, the CDR3 reads TGCGCCAGCAGCCAAGATGGCGGGGGCCCGACAGATACGCAGTATTTT. This gives the protein CASSQDGGGPTDTQYF.

This rearrangement joins TRBV19 to TRBJ2-1; TRBD2 matches 7 bases. This CDR3 spans 17 amino acids. The V gene's germline CDR1 is LNHDA and CDR2 SQIVND (reference sequence). Germline trimming cut 8 bases from V and 4 bases from J; bases unmatched to any gene: 17. CDR3: CASRKRAGRGVYNEQFF. CDR3 bases: TGTGCCAGTCGGAAAAGAGCGGGGAGAGGAGTATACAATGAGCAGTTCTTC. Supplemented by reference TRBV19 and TRBJ2-1, the full variable domain reads DGGITQSPKYLFRKEGQNVTLSCEQNLNHDAMYWYRQDPGQGLRLIYYSQIVNDFQKGDIAEGYSVSREKKESFPLTVTSAQKNPTAFYLCASRKRAGRGVYNEQFFGPGTRLTVL.

The J gene is TRBJ1-2, the V gene TRBV7-2, with D maybe TRBD1 (6 bases). Trimming took 6 bases from V and 7 from J, leaving 18 bases between them. The CDR3 consists of 14 residues. Germline V gene data show CDR1 as SGHTA and CDR2 as FQGNSA. CDR3 nucleotide sequence: TGTGCCAGCAGACAGATAACAGGGCGTAGTGGCTACACCTTC. Protein sequence: CASRQITGRSGYTF.

The V gene is TRBV21-1, the J gene TRBJ2-1; TRBD2 reflects the table's D call only, with no check against the DNA. TRBV21-1 corresponds to a pseudogene. The CDR3 spans 18 residues. The CDR3 sequence: CASSKGSLLAGKYNEQFF. CDR3 nucleotides: TGTGCCAGCAGCAAGGGGTCCCTACTAGCGGGTAAATACAATGAGCAGTTCTTC.

This clone showed up just a few times. The rearrangement joins TRBV5-4 to TRBJ1-2; no clear D. The CDR3 length is 16 residues. Germline loops: CDR1 SGHNT, CDR2 YYREEE (reference sequence). The V end lost 1 base, the J end lost 6 bases, and 19 bases lay between the germline ends. This chain's CDR3 is CASSLHGQSIKDGYTF. In DNA form, the CDR3 reads TGTGCCAGCAGCTTGCATGGGCAATCAATAAAAGATGGCTACACCTTC. The full variable domain, in which reference TRBV5-4 and TRBJ1-2 provide the parts outside the CDR3, is ETGVTQSPTHLIKTRGQQVTLRCSSQSGHNTVSWYQQALGQGPQFIFQYYREEENGRGNFPPRFSGLQFPNYSSELNVNALELDDSALYLCASSLHGQSIKDGYTFGSGTRLTVV.

This clone has a handful of counts. V is TRBV9 and J is TRBJ1-4, with D possibly being TRBD1 (5 bases). Germline V gene data show CDR1 as SGDLS and CDR2 as YYNGEE. V gave up 4 bases and J gave up 0 bases, with 13 bases separating them. This CDR3 is 16 amino acids long. DNA of the CDR3: TGTGCCAGCAGCCCCAGGACATCTCCAACTAATGAAAAACTGTTTTTT. This translates into CASSPRTSPTNEKLFF.

The V and J genes are TRBV6-5 and TRBJ1-5; D ambiguous. Germline V gene lookup returns CDR1 MNHEY and CDR2 SVGAGI. V lost 10 bases, J lost 4 bases, and 14 bases lay in between. This CDR3 has 13 amino acids. The CDR3 coding sequence is TGTGCCACCTCGATAGGGAGAAATCAGCCCCAGCATTTT. This sequence encodes CATSIGRNQPQHF.

This clone was counted a few times. The V call is TRBV30, the J call TRBJ2-7; D may be TRBD2 (5 bases). This CDR3 contains 11 residues. Trimming took off 0 bases at V and 6 bases at J, with 6 bases between the two ends. Germline CDR1 is GTSNPN and CDR2 is SVGIG (reference sequence). DNA of the CDR3: TGTGCCTGGAGTGTCGGGGTCGAGCAGTACTTC. Residues: CAWSVGVEQYF.

The V call is TRBV2, the J call TRBJ1-5; D is perhaps TRBD1 (6 bases). V gave up 6 bases and J gave up 3 bases, with 9 bases separating them. CDR3 length equals 13 residues. Germline values: CDR1 SNHLY, CDR2 FYNNEI. The chain's CDR3 is CASRRQVNQPQHF. DNA of the CDR3: TGTGCCAGCAGGCGACAGGTCAATCAGCCCCAGCATTTT.

This clone appeared a few times. The chain carries TRBV5-1 and TRBJ2-3, with 8 bases aligning to TRBD1. J was trimmed by 4 bases and V by 2 bases; bases with no gene match: 6. The CDR3 has 15 residues. Germline CDR1 reads SGHRS; CDR2 reads YFSETQ. The CDR3 DNA reads TGCGCCAGCAGCTTAGGTCAGGGGGCCGCAGATACGCAGTATTTT. Amino acid sequence: CASSLGQGAADTQYF.

The rearrangement links TRBV9 to TRBJ2-3; TRBD2 agrees at 13 bases. Looked up from germline, CDR1 is SGDLS and CDR2 is YYNGEE. CDR3 length equals 16 residues. V was pared by 1 base and J by 4 bases, with 3 bases of the junction left unmatched. CDR3 in amino acids: CASSVQTSGGADTQYF. For the CDR3, the DNA is TGTGCCAGCAGCGTACAAACTAGCGGGGGGGCAGATACGCAGTATTTT. The whole variable domain, remainder taken from reference TRBV9 and TRBJ2-3, is DSGVTQTPKHLITATGQRVTLRCSPRSGDLSVYWYQQSLDQGLQFLIQYYNGEERAKGNILERFSAQQFPDLHSELNLSSLELGDSALYFCASSVQTSGGADTQYFGPGTRLTVL.

The chain links TRBV15 to TRBJ1-1; no clear D gene. There are 15 residues in the CDR3. CDR1 LNHNV and CDR2 YYDKDF come from the germline V gene (reference sequence). Trimming cost V 1 base and J 3 bases, with 12 bases left between them. The CDR3 region has the DNA TGTGCCACCAGCAGAGGTCAGCGAGATTACACTGAAGCTTTCTTT. Protein: CATSRGQRDYTEAFF.

This clone occurred a few times. This sequence joins TRBV29-1 and TRBJ1-5, with D perhaps TRBD1 (6 bases). V was trimmed by 6 bases and J by 7 bases, leaving 19 bases between them. This CDR3 is 14 amino acids long. The V gene's germline CDR1 is SQVTM and CDR2 ANQGSEA. Here the CDR3 DNA reads TGCAGCGTGGGGGTGGCAGGGGTTGGGCAGCCCCAGCATTTT. Protein: CSVGVAGVGQPQHF. The entire variable domain, with the rest obtained from reference TRBV29-1 and TRBJ1-5, is as follows: SAVISQKPSRDICQRGTSLTIQCQVDSQVTMMFWYRQQPGQSLTLIATANQGSEATYESGFVIDKFPISRPNLTFSTLTVSNMSPEDSSIYLCSVGVAGVGQPQHFGDGTRLSIL.

This clone was seen a handful of times. The chain employs TRBV9 and TRBJ2-1, with a weak D call TRBD1 (5 bases). The germline CDR1 and CDR2 sequences are SGDLS and YYNGEE. The ends were cut back, 0 bases at V and 8 bases at J, with 12 bases in the middle. This CDR3 spans 14 amino acids. The CDR3 here is CASSVGRVEDEQFF. In DNA, the CDR3 is TGTGCCAGCAGCGTAGGCAGGGTAGAGGATGAGCAGTTCTTC. The full variable domain, its missing parts supplied by reference TRBV9 and TRBJ2-1, is DSGVTQTPKHLITATGQRVTLRCSPRSGDLSVYWYQQSLDQGLQFLIQYYNGEERAKGNILERFSAQQFPDLHSELNLSSLELGDSALYFCASSVGRVEDEQFFGPGTRLTVL.

The sample holds a few counts of this clone. The V gene is TRBV4-3, the J gene TRBJ2-4, with 11 bases lining up with TRBD2. J lost 9 bases, V lost 0 bases, and 4 bases had no gene match. This CDR3 region has 15 residues. Per the germline V gene, CDR1 is LGHNA and CDR2 is YSLEER. This chain's CDR3 is CASSQDPTSGGIQYF. Here the CDR3 DNA reads TGCGCCAGCAGCCAAGACCCAACTAGCGGGGGCATTCAGTACTTC.

The rearrangement links TRBV5-1 to TRBJ1-1, with a possible D match to TRBD1 (6 bases). CDR3 length: 12 residues. CDR1 and CDR2 from the germline V gene are SGHRS and YFSETQ. Trimming took off 2 bases at V and 6 bases at J, with 8 bases between the two ends. The CDR3 DNA sequence: TGCGCCAGCAGCTTTCCAGGGGCTGAAGCTTTCTTT. This sequence encodes CASSFPGAEAFF. Full variable domain (remainder filled in from reference TRBV5-1 and TRBJ1-1): KAGVTQTPRYLIKTRGQQVTLSCSPISGHRSVSWYQQTPGQGLQFLFEYFSETQRNKGNFPGRFSGRQFSNSRSEMNVSTLELGDSALYLCASSFPGAEAFFGQGTRLTVV.

This clone was picked up a small number of times. The identical CDR3 is also encoded by other nucleotide sequences in the sample. This sequence joins TRBV5-1 and TRBJ2-5; weak D call: TRBD2 (6 bases). The CDR3 loop spans 13 amino acids. Germline CDR1 is SGHRS and CDR2 is YFSETQ. The ends were cut back, 0 bases at V and 4 bases at J, with 7 bases in the middle. In nucleotides, the CDR3 is TGCGCCAGCAGCTTGGCCGGGGGAGAGACCCAGTACTTC. Translating it yields CASSLAGGETQYF.